Given below is one TCR beta chain in context. Its binding antigen is unknown. No base qualities exist here, and no much larger clone lies one base off it. Libraries were built with the immunoSEQ multiplex PCR assay. This immuneACCESS table, as held by TCRdb, lists in-frame sequences with V and J called but not all clones. Of the missing ones, under half trace to an unresolved V gene in checked studies; the others have no known cause. The sample yields around 67,000 clones; roughly 89% were counted once. Roughly 0.36% of the sample belongs to the ten largest clones. Relative to germline, V is missing 7 bases and J is missing 4 bases, with 8 bases of the junction outside any gene match. CDR1 MNHNS and CDR2 SASEGT are derived from the germline V gene. Including the terminal cysteine and phenylalanine, the CDR3 comprises 14 residues. Just CDR3 DNA is preserved here, 42 bases in frame from base 1. The sample originates from a study of technical replicates of blood from several donors (dated by TCRdb to about 2017).

Sequencing was done on a sample of T cells isolated from PBMCs. The source is a human donor in good health. The V gene is TRBV6-1 and the J gene is TRBJ1-1; a stretch of 8 junction bases matches TRBD1. The CDR3 in this case is CASKIQGASTEAFF. Here is the DNA: TGTGCCAGCAAGATCCAGGGGGCGAGCACTGAAGCTTTCTTT.